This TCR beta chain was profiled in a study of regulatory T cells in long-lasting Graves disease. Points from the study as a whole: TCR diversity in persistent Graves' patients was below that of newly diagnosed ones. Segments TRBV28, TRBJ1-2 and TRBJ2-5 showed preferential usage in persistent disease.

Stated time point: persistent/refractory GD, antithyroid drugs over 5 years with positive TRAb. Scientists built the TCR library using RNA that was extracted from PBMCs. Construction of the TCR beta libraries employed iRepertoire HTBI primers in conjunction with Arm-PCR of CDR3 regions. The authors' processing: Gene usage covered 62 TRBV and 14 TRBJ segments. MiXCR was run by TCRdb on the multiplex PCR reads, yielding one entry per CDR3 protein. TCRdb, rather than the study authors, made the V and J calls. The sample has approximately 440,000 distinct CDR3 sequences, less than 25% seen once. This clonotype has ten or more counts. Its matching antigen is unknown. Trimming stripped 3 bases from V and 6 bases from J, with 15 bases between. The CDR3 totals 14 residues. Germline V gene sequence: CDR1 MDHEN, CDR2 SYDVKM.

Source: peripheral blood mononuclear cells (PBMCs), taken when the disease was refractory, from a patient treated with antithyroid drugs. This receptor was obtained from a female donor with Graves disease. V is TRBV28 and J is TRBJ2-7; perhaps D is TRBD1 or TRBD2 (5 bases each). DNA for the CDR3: TGTGCCAGCAGTTTCCATGCTCAAGGGACCGAGCAGTACTTC. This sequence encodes CASSFHAQGTEQYF.